This T cell receptor beta chain is drawn from a study of radiotherapy plus CTLA-4 blockade in lung cancer. Study findings and constraints: Blood-borne expansion of tumor-derived TCR clones followed radiotherapy plus ipilimumab.

The germline CDR1 and CDR2 sequences are SGHRS and YFSETQ. CDR3 length equals 16 residues. V lost 3 bases and J lost 2, with 17 bases in between. The assay was immunoSEQ multiplex PCR, and TCRdb's table has in-frame clones only and misses some. The sample holds fewer than 150,000 clones; 65% to 85% are singletons and the top ten take over 4%. This clone occurred many times. Its antigen is as yet unknown. The V gene is TRBV5-1, the J gene TRBJ1-1; weak D call: TRBD1 (5 bases). The source was peripheral blood, collected from a patient treated with radiotherapy plus ipilimumab. The source is a human donor with non-small cell lung cancer who had a partial response to radiotherapy plus ipilimumab. CDR3 coding DNA: TGCGCCAGCAGCTACTACTCACAGGCGTCTAACACTGAAGCTTTCTTT. This sequence encodes CASSYYSQASNTEAFF.